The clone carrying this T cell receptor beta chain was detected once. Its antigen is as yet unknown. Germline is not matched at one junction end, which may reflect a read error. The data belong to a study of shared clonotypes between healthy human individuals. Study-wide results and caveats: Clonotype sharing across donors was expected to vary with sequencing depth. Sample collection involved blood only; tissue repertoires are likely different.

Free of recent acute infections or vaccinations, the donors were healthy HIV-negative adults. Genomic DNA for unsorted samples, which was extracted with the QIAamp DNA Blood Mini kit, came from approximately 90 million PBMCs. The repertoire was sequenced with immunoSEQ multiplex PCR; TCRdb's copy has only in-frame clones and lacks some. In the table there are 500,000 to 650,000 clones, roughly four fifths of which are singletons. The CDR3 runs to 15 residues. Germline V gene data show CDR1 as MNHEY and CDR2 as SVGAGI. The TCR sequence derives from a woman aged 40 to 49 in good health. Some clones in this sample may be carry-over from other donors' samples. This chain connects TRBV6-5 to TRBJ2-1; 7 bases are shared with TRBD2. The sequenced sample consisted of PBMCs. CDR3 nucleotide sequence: TGTGCCAGCAGTTACTCGCGGGAGTCCTCCAATGAGCAGTTCTTC. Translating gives CASSYSRESSNEQFF.